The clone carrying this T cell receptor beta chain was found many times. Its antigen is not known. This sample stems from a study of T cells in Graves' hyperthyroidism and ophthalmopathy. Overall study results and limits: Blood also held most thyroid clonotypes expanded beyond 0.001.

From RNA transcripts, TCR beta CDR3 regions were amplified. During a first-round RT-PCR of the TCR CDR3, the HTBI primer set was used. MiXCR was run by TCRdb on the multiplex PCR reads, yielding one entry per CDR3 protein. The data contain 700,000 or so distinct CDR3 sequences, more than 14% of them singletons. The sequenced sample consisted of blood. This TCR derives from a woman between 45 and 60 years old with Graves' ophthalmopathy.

CDR3 amino acids: CAISEPTGTYEQYF. The CDR3 DNA reads as TGTGCCATCAGTGAGCCGACAGGGACCTACGAGCAGTACTTC. V gene TRBV10-3 combines with J gene TRBJ2-7; the match to TRBD1 covers 7 bases. V lost 2 bases to trimming and J lost 2 bases; unmatched junction nucleotides: 3. Germline CDR1 ENHRY, CDR2 SYGVKD. The CDR3 length is 14 residues.